The 30 T cell receptor beta chains given below trace back to one sample, sequenced in a study of blood T cell repertoires in COVID-19 (dated by TCRdb to 2020 to 2022). Library preparation used the immunoSEQ multiplex PCR assay. Sourced from immuneACCESS, this table was stored by TCRdb with only in-frame sequences that have V and J called. A share of the clones is absent; for the studies checked, an unresolved V gene accounts for under half, and the remainder has no known explanation. The sample includes 100,000 to 150,000 clones, with about four fifths observed a single time. Clones ranked in the top ten supply 37% of the sample. Specimen: peripheral blood. The source of these receptors is a man in his forties with active or convalescent COVID-19.

The CDR3 spells CASSSIRGSEKLFF. CDR3 nucleotides: TGTGCCAGCAGCTCAATAAGGGGGTCCGAAAAACTGTTTTTT. The chain couples TRBV7-2 to TRBJ1-4, with D possibly matching TRBD1 (6 bases). Germline-derived CDR1 and CDR2 are SGHTA and FQGNSA. Trimming removed 4 bases at V and 8 bases at J, with 14 bases between. The CDR3 is made up of 14 amino acids.

This clone was seen a handful of times. This chain uses TRBV5-1 with TRBJ1-2; the D gene is possibly TRBD1 (5 bases). This CDR3 contains 13 residues. The V end lost 4 bases, the J end lost 2 bases, and 9 bases lay between the germline ends. Per the germline V gene, CDR1 is SGHRS and CDR2 is YFSETQ. CDR3 region: CASSADSNYGYTF. Here the CDR3 DNA reads TGCGCCAGCAGCGCTGACAGCAACTATGGCTACACCTTC.

This clone came up once. The rearrangement uses TRBV25-1 and TRBJ2-3; 9 bases align to TRBD1. CDR3 size: 15 residues. With 5 bases clipped from V and 3 bases from J, the junction kept 6 bases outside the gene matches. The germline V gene encodes CDR1 MGHDK and CDR2 SYGVNS. In nucleotides, the CDR3 is TGTGCCAGCAGTCCGCGGGACAGGGTAACAGATACGCAGTATTTT. This codes for CASSPRDRVTDTQYF.

This clone appeared once. The chain has TRBV7-2 and TRBJ2-3; TRBD1 is a possible D gene (6 bases). The CDR3 is made up of 13 amino acids. The germline V gene has CDR1 SGHTA and CDR2 FQGNSA. V lost 3 bases, J lost 6 bases, and 10 bases lay in between. CDR3 nucleotide sequence: TGTGCCAGCAGCTTTACAGGGTGGGATACGCAGTATTTT. Its protein is CASSFTGWDTQYF.

V gene TRBV7-9 combines with J gene TRBJ2-3, with 7 bases identical to TRBD2. The CDR3 is 15 residues long. Germline values: CDR1 SEHNR, CDR2 FQNEAQ (reference sequence). V lost 3 bases, J lost 4 bases, and 7 bases stayed unmatched. CDR3 region: CASSFRGGVADTQYF. Written as DNA, the CDR3 is TGTGCCAGCAGCTTTCGCGGGGGTGTTGCAGATACGCAGTATTTT.

Details on this clone: Other DNA sequences from this sample encode an identical CDR3 as well. V gene TRBV3-1 (or the pseudogene TRBV3-2) combines with J gene TRBJ2-7; D is possibly TRBD2 (5 bases). Trimming pared 4 bases from V and 4 bases from J, leaving 11 bases between. This CDR3 has 13 residues. Germline loops: CDR1 LGHDT, CDR2 YNNKEL (reference sequence). The CDR3 DNA sequence: TGTGCCAGCAGCCCTACTTCGGGGTACGAGCAGTACTTC. Encoded protein: CASSPTSGYEQYF.

The chain links TRBV19 to TRBJ2-1; D is ambiguous. Trimming removed 3 bases at V and 2 bases at J, with 11 bases between. The CDR3 length is 15 residues. In germline, CDR1 is LNHDA, CDR2 SQIVND (reference sequence). CDR3 bases: TGTGCCAGTAGTATGCCCCGAGAGGCCTACAATGAGCAGTTCTTC. This encodes CASSMPREAYNEQFF.

DNA for the CDR3: TGTGCCAGCAGCCTCCGCCCGGGACAGGGGGCAGACACTGAAGCTTTCTTT. Amino acids: CASSLRPGQGADTEAFF. V gene TRBV9 combines with J gene TRBJ1-1; 12 positions agree with TRBD1. V lost 4 bases, J lost 3 bases, and 10 bases stayed unmatched. This CDR3 is 17 amino acids long. Germline V lookup: CDR1 SGDLS, CDR2 YYNGEE.

The chain recombines TRBV20-1 with TRBJ1-1; no definite D call. V was shortened by 6 bases and J by 9 bases, with 14 bases between the two germline ends. CDR3 size: 11 residues. From germline, CDR1 is DFQATT and CDR2 SNEGSKA (reference sequence). The CDR3 nucleotides read TGCAGTGCCCAACCCACAGCCCAAGCTTTCTTT. Its translation: CSAQPTAQAFF.

The chain carries TRBV15 and TRBJ1-2; maybe TRBD1 (5 bases). V was pared by 0 bases and J by 8 bases, with 16 bases between. CDR1 LNHNV and CDR2 YYDKDF come from the germline V gene (reference sequence). The CDR3 is 15 amino acids. The DNA for the CDR3 is TGTGCCACCAGCAGAGATGGTGTAGGGGCTCAAGGCTACACCTTC. The encoded protein is CATSRDGVGAQGYTF.

The rearrangement links TRBV12-5 to TRBJ2-2, with D possibly TRBD2 on 6 matching bases. Trimming pared 6 bases from V and 7 bases from J, leaving 9 bases between. The CDR3 has 12 residues. CDR1 and CDR2 from the germline V gene are LGHNT and FRNRAP. CDR3: CASGTAGGELFF. For the CDR3, the DNA is TGTGCTAGTGGGACAGCGGGCGGGGAGCTGTTTTTT.

Turning to this clone: Germline is not matched at one junction end, which may reflect a read error. This chain uses TRBV4-1 with TRBJ2-5; D not resolved. Per the germline V gene, CDR1 is MGHRA and CDR2 is YSYEKL. This CDR3 region has 11 residues. CDR3 nucleotides: TGCGCCAGCAGCCACCAGGAGACCCAGTACTTC. Residues: CASSHQETQYF.

The chain combines TRBV19 with TRBJ2-1, with D maybe TRBD2 (5 bases). Trimming took 4 bases from V and 7 from J, leaving 8 bases between them. Germline V gene data show CDR1 as LNHDA and CDR2 as SQIVND (reference sequence). This CDR3 comprises 12 residues. The CDR3 spells CASSTGKNEQFF. CDR3 sequence (DNA): TGTGCCAGTAGTACGGGGAAGAATGAGCAGTTCTTC.

The CDR3 is CASSIGGAAYEQYF. In nucleotides, the CDR3 is TGTGCCAGTAGTATAGGTGGGGCAGCCTACGAGCAGTACTTC. The V gene is TRBV19, the J gene TRBJ2-7; possible D gene TRBD1, 5 bases. This CDR3 contains 14 residues. The germline V and J ends were trimmed by 1 base and 2 bases, with 9 bases remaining between them. Germline loops: CDR1 LNHDA, CDR2 SQIVND (reference sequence).

This clone appeared a few times. The CDR3, as DNA: TGCGCCAGCAGTGAGTCACAGGGCTTTACTTTCTTT. Its protein is CASSESQGFTFF. V gene TRBV10-1 combines with J gene TRBJ1-1; perhaps TRBD1 as D (6 bases). The CDR3 has 12 amino acids. The germline CDR1 and CDR2 sequences are WNHNN and SYGVQD (reference sequence). Trimming stripped 0 bases from V and 12 bases from J, with 11 bases between.

The table lists this clone with a count of one. The genes are TRBV7-3 and TRBJ2-4; 9 nucleotides match TRBD1. Germline V gene sequence: CDR1 SGHTA, CDR2 FQGTGA. With V trimmed by 5 bases and J by 3 bases, 17 bases remained unmatched. This CDR3 contains 19 residues. In DNA form, the CDR3 reads TGTGCCAGCAGCCCTCGGGACAGGGTACGTTTAAGTGACAAAAACATTCAGTACTTC. The encoded protein is CASSPRDRVRLSDKNIQYF.

The V and J genes are TRBV5-8 and TRBJ1-4; 9 bases align to TRBD1. V lost 5 bases to trimming and J lost 5 bases; unmatched junction nucleotides: 4. CDR3 length: 14 amino acids. Germline V gene sequence: CDR1 SGHTS, CDR2 YDEGEE. CDR3 sequence reads: CASRWTGENEKLFF. The CDR3 DNA sequence: TGTGCCAGCAGGTGGACAGGGGAGAATGAAAAACTGTTTTTT.

The rearrangement joins TRBV6-5 to TRBJ1-2, with D possibly matching TRBD1 (5 bases). Germline-derived CDR1 and CDR2 are MNHEY and SVGAGI. Deletions cut 2 bases from V and 8 bases from J, with 15 bases between. The CDR3 is 14 residues long. The CDR3 protein is CASSYGGGKEGYTF. DNA of the CDR3: TGTGCCAGCAGTTACGGCGGGGGAAAGGAAGGCTACACCTTC.

This chain connects TRBV11-2 to TRBJ2-5; 8 nucleotides align to TRBD1. The CDR3 totals 15 residues. Germline V lookup: CDR1 SGHAT, CDR2 FQNNGV. J was trimmed by 5 bases and V by 0 bases; bases with no gene match: 5. The CDR3: CASSLDPGGGETQYF. In nucleotides, the CDR3 is TGTGCCAGCAGCTTAGACCCAGGGGGCGGGGAGACCCAGTACTTC.

This sequence joins TRBV28 and TRBJ1-6, with D unresolved. The CDR3 runs to 13 residues. CDR1 is MDHEN, CDR2 SYDVKM, per germline. This CDR3 is CAGRASSEMTLHF. The CDR3, as DNA: TGTGCAGGGAGGGCGAGCTCTGAAATGACCCTCCACTTT.

The V gene is TRBV15, the J gene TRBJ2-3; TRBD2 is a possible D gene (6 bases). Looked up from germline, CDR1 is LNHNV and CDR2 is YYDKDF (reference sequence). V was shortened by 7 bases and J by 2 bases, with 13 bases between the two germline ends. The CDR3 totals 14 residues. CDR3 protein: CATNRDSSTDTQYF. The CDR3 DNA follows: TGTGCCACCAACCGGGACTCTTCCACAGATACGCAGTATTTT.

The chain is built from TRBV11-3 and TRBJ1-1; D call uncertain. Germline CDR1 is SGHNT and CDR2 is YENEEA. V shed 2 bases and J shed 1 base, with 11 bases lying between them. The CDR3 has 15 residues. CDR3 coding DNA: TGTGCCAGCAGCTTACGACGGGTGGGGAACACTGAAGCTTTCTTT. Its protein product is CASSLRRVGNTEAFF.

CDR3 nucleotide sequence: TGTGCCTGGAAACAACAGGGCGGGAACACTGAAGCTTTCTTT. Its protein is CAWKQQGGNTEAFF. The gene calls are TRBV30 and TRBJ1-1, with a weak D call TRBD1 (6 bases). The CDR3 contains 14 residues. CDR1 and CDR2 (germline): GTSNPN, SVGIG (reference sequence). The V end was cut by 4 bases, the J end by 1 base, with 13 bases between.

The rearrangement joins TRBV28 to TRBJ2-7, with TRBD2 as a possible D gene (6 bases). The length of the CDR3 is 15 residues. Trimming shortened V by 3 bases and J by 0 bases, and 12 bases separated the two germline ends. Germline assignment: CDR1 MDHEN and CDR2 SYDVKM. In nucleotides, the CDR3 is TGTGCCAGCAGTTTCGCCGGGGGATTCTCCTACGAGCAGTACTTC. This sequence encodes CASSFAGGFSYEQYF. Full variable domain (missing parts from reference TRBV28 and TRBJ2-7): DVKVTQSSRYLVKRTGEKVFLECVQDMDHENMFWYRQDPGLGLRLIYFSYDVKMKEKGDIPEGYSVSREKKERFSLILESASTNQTSMYLCASSFAGGFSYEQYFGPGTRLTVT.

The chain carries TRBV20-1 and TRBJ2-5, with 8 bases identical to TRBD2. V was clipped by 3 bases and J by 7 bases; unmatched bases: 16. Germline CDR1 is DFQATT and CDR2 is SNEGSKA (reference sequence). CDR3 length: 16 amino acids. This chain's CDR3 is CSASEPKGLVDGTQYF. CDR3 nucleotides: TGCAGTGCTAGTGAACCGAAGGGACTAGTAGACGGGACCCAGTACTTC.

In nucleotides, the CDR3 is TGCGCCAGCAGCCAAGGGACAGGGAGGGCTGAAGCTTTCTTT. Its translation is CASSQGTGRAEAFF. The J gene is TRBJ1-1, the V gene TRBV4-1, with 8 bases lining up with TRBD1. CDR1 and CDR2 from the germline V gene are MGHRA and YSYEKL. The CDR3 covers 14 residues. The junction had 4 bases not matched to a gene; V was cut back by 1 base and J by 6 bases.

The chain employs TRBV5-6 and TRBJ1-2; 7 positions agree with TRBD1. The trim removed 4 bases at V and 6 bases at J, leaving 6 bases unmatched. CDR1 SGHDT and CDR2 YYEEEE come from the germline V gene. There are 13 residues in the CDR3. The CDR3 DNA is TGTGCCAGCAGCCCTCTTACAGGGGATGGCTACACCTTC. It codes for CASSPLTGDGYTF.

In DNA, the CDR3 is TGTGCCAGCAGCTTTGGGACAGCCTACGAGCAGTACTTC. It encodes CASSFGTAYEQYF. The chain couples TRBV5-4 to TRBJ2-7; the match to TRBD1 covers 7 bases. V was pared by 2 bases and J by 2 bases, with 1 base of the junction left unmatched. CDR1 is SGHNT, CDR2 YYREEE, per germline (reference sequence). The CDR3 length is 13 residues.

The chain is built from TRBV6-2 or TRBV6-3 and TRBJ2-5; D ambiguous. The V end lost 5 bases, the J end lost 1 base, and 11 bases lay between the germline ends. CDR1 and CDR2 (germline): MNHEY, SVGEGT. The CDR3 has 14 amino acids. The CDR3 here is CASSRSNSQETQYF. The CDR3 bases are TGTGCCAGCAGTCGGTCGAACAGCCAAGAGACCCAGTACTTC.

This clone was observed a handful of times. The V and J genes are TRBV5-1 and TRBJ1-2; maybe TRBD1 (6 bases). The CDR3 has 13 residues. Trimming removed 4 bases at V and 7 bases at J, with 14 bases between. Per germline, CDR1 SGHRS and CDR2 YFSETQ. Written as DNA, the CDR3 is TGCGCCAGCAGCCCCCCGACAGGCGTTGGCTACACCTTC. Residues: CASSPPTGVGYTF.